This T cell receptor beta chain was captured by sequencing in a study of blood T cell repertoires in COVID-19. Study-level information: Acute and convalescent COVID-19 specimens originated in the United States, Italy and Spain. Nucleic acid was either cDNA or gDNA, and it came from T cells, B-cell-depleted T cells, or PBMCs.

This clone was found once. The CDR3 spans 16 residues. Germline assignment: CDR1 SGHNT and CDR2 YYREEE (reference sequence). Trimming at V came to 1 base and at J to 6 bases, leaving 10 bases not matched to a gene. Original processing notes: Reference gene primer amplification yielded estimated nucleated cell counts. The table came from immunoSEQ multiplex PCR; TCRdb's copy has only in-frame clones and leaves some out. The V and J calls and clone size are taken from that table; D and trimming were inferred from the DNA. The sample consists of under 45,000 clones, about nine tenths of them appearing once.

The V gene is TRBV5-4, the J gene TRBJ2-7, with 10 positions matching TRBD1. Material: peripheral blood. This sequence was found in a human donor in a cohort sampled during active COVID-19. CDR3 coding DNA: TGTGCCAGCAGCTTGCTTGGGACAGGGGAAGGGCGCGAGCAGTACTTC. It is translated as CASSLLGTGEGREQYF. Drawing the rest from reference TRBV5-4 and TRBJ2-7, the complete variable domain is ETGVTQSPTHLIKTRGQQVTLRCSSQSGHNTVSWYQQALGQGPQFIFQYYREEENGRGNFPPRFSGLQFPNYSSELNVNALELDDSALYLCASSLLGTGEGREQYFGPGTRLTVT.